This TCR beta chain originates from a study of naive and memory T cell subsets. Study outcomes and limitations: TCR counts from RNA may reflect activation-linked expression changes. From naive to CM, EM and EMRA, diversity decreased and Gini increased. Especially in CD8 cells, naive repertoires contained a few larger clonotypes, possibly CD45RA-re-expressing memory cells.

The beta constant-region primer was an equimolar mix of two oligonucleotides covering TRBC1 and TRBC2. Ligated cDNA was amplified by four rounds of PCR with nested alpha and beta constant-region primers and SP2. The cDNA 3' end received a ligated single-stranded oligonucleotide carrying the SP2 primer and a 12-nucleotide UMI. MiXCR, applied by TCRdb to the UMI-ligation and nested PCR reads, yields one record per CDR3 protein. Among under 150,000 distinct CDR3 sequences listed, about a fifth were seen once. There are a few counts of this clonotype. Its specificity is not known. CDR3 length: 13 residues. V lost 5 bases to trimming and J lost 2 bases, with 9 bases between them. The germline gives CDR1 MDHEN, CDR2 SYDVKM.

Sequenced sample: naive CD8+ T cells from blood. The clonotype was recovered from a human donor in good health. The chain employs TRBV28 and TRBJ1-2; the D is unclear. The chain's CDR3 is CASSGHANYGYTF. The CDR3 DNA follows: TGTGCCAGCAGTGGGCATGCGAACTATGGCTACACCTTC.